The 21 T cell receptor beta chains given below trace back to one sample, sequenced in a study of a mutant IDH1 vaccine in newly diagnosed glioma. Time point described: week 23, last vaccination. With topical imiquimod, each dose of the vaccine consisted of 300 ug of mutant IDH1 20-mer peptide. These receptors have no identified antigens. Generated by immunoSEQ multiplex PCR, the TCRdb table keeps only in-frame clones and is missing some. The sample yields tens of thousands of clones, about 81% seen once. The sequencing used PBMCs, collected from a glioma patient whose treatment included an IDH1 peptide vaccine. These receptors all stem from a woman aged 40 to 50 with glioma. Some clones in this sample may be carry-over from other donors' samples.

This sequence joins TRBV5-1 and TRBJ2-1; no firm D call. The germline V gene encodes CDR1 SGHRS and CDR2 YFSETQ. The CDR3 contains 14 residues. V was shortened by 4 bases and J by 0 bases, with 8 bases between the two germline ends. CDR3 loop: CASSEANSYNEQFF. The CDR3 DNA is TGCGCCAGCAGCGAGGCTAACTCCTACAATGAGCAGTTCTTC.

This clone has a handful of counts. The chain has TRBV7-9 and TRBJ1-2; D call uncertain. This CDR3 comprises 11 residues. V lost 8 bases and J 7 bases, leaving 11 bases between the germline ends. Germline lookup yields CDR1 SEHNR and CDR2 FQNEAQ (reference sequence). The CDR3 bases are TGTGCCAGCTCTGTCTTCGGTGGCTACACCTTC. Amino acid sequence: CASSVFGGYTF.

The genes are TRBV18 and TRBJ1-2; D is undetermined. V shed 4 bases and J shed 3 bases, with 12 bases lying between them. Germline V gene sequence: CDR1 KGHSH, CDR2 LQKENI. There are 14 residues in the CDR3. The chain's CDR3 is CASSRVIADYGYTF. The CDR3 DNA is TGTGCCAGCTCACGAGTCATAGCTGACTATGGCTACACCTTC.

The chain links TRBV27 to TRBJ2-1; a possible D gene is TRBD2 (6 bases). The CDR3 length is 15 residues. V shed 8 bases and J shed 0 bases, with 14 bases lying between them. Germline V gene lookup returns CDR1 MNHEY and CDR2 SMNVEV (reference sequence). Here the CDR3 DNA reads TGTGCCAGCGGGGTGGGAGGAATCTCCTACAATGAGCAGTTCTTC. It specifies CASGVGGISYNEQFF.

This clone was detected only once. The chain joins TRBV18 to TRBJ2-7; D may be TRBD2 (6 bases). The CDR3 has 15 residues. Germline CDR1 reads KGHSH; CDR2 reads LQKENI. Trimming shortened V by 3 bases and J by 2 bases, and 14 bases separated the two germline ends. The CDR3 protein is CASSPGIGGAYEQYF. The DNA for the CDR3 is TGTGCCAGCTCACCGGGCATCGGGGGTGCCTACGAGCAGTACTTC. Together with reference TRBV18 and TRBJ2-7, the CDR3 gives the full variable domain: NAGVMQNPRHLVRRRGQEARLRCSPMKGHSHVYWYRQLPEEGLKFMVYLQKENIIDESGMPKERFSAEFPKEGPSILRIQQVVRGDSAAYFCASSPGIGGAYEQYFGPGTRLTVT.

The chain recombines TRBV5-1 with TRBJ2-1; tentatively, D is TRBD2 (5 bases). The V end was cut by 0 bases, the J end by 6 bases, with 13 bases between. CDR1 SGHRS and CDR2 YFSETQ come from the germline V gene. The CDR3 sequence is 15 residues long. DNA of the CDR3: TGCGCCAGCAGCTTGGGAGGGCTAGCCGCCAATGAGCAGTTCTTC. Translation: CASSLGGLAANEQFF.

This rearrangement joins TRBV13 to TRBJ2-5, with 8 bases lining up with TRBD1. The germline CDR1 and CDR2 sequences are PRHDT and FYEKMQ (reference sequence). CDR3 length: 15 amino acids. With V trimmed by 5 bases and J by 2 bases, 7 bases remained unmatched. The CDR3 here is CASSPGTGRQETQYF. CDR3 coding DNA: TGTGCCAGCAGCCCCGGGACAGGCCGACAAGAGACCCAGTACTTC.

The chain couples TRBV5-4 to TRBJ1-1; D possibly corresponds to TRBD1 (6 bases). V was cut by 0 bases and J by 1 base, with 13 bases left in between. Per germline, CDR1 SGHNT and CDR2 YYREEE (reference sequence). The CDR3 extends over 16 amino acids. The CDR3 sequence: CASSLGVEQGNTEAFF. The CDR3 nucleotides are TGTGCCAGCAGCTTGGGGGTAGAACAGGGGAACACTGAAGCTTTCTTT. Full variable domain (rest looked up from reference TRBV5-4 and TRBJ1-1): ETGVTQSPTHLIKTRGQQVTLRCSSQSGHNTVSWYQQALGQGPQFIFQYYREEENGRGNFPPRFSGLQFPNYSSELNVNALELDDSALYLCASSLGVEQGNTEAFFGQGTRLTVV.

The chain employs TRBV6-5 and TRBJ2-7; the match to TRBD1 covers 9 bases. Germline CDR1 and CDR2: MNHEY and SVGAGI. The CDR3 runs to 14 residues. Germline trimming cut 5 bases from V and 2 bases from J; bases unmatched to any gene: 4. The CDR3 sequence: CASSLGTGTYEQYF. For the CDR3, the DNA is TGTGCCAGCAGTCTTGGGACAGGGACCTACGAGCAGTACTTC.

V and J are TRBV4-1 and TRBJ1-2; TRBD1 matches at 7 bases. V shed 4 bases, J shed 3 bases, and the junction held 8 bases outside the gene matches. Germline V gene sequence: CDR1 MGHRA, CDR2 YSYEKL. The CDR3 is 15 amino acids. The DNA of the CDR3 is TGCGCCAGCAGCCGCCTCAGGGGGATGGACTATGGCTACACCTTC. This encodes CASSRLRGMDYGYTF.

The V and J genes are TRBV7-6 and TRBJ2-7; no clear D gene. Germline CDR1 SGHVS, CDR2 FNYEAQ. The CDR3 length is 14 residues. The germline V and J ends were trimmed by 1 base and 6 bases, with 13 bases remaining between them. This CDR3 is CASSLGRLGAEQYF. The CDR3 region has the DNA TGTGCCAGCAGCTTAGGCAGGTTAGGTGCCGAGCAGTACTTC. The full variable domain, its missing parts supplied by reference TRBV7-6 and TRBJ2-7, is GAGVSQSPRYKVTKRGQDVALRCDPISGHVSLYWYRQALGQGPEFLTYFNYEAQQDKSGLPNDRFSAERPEGSISTLTIQRTEQRDSAMYRCASSLGRLGAEQYFGPGTRLTVT.

This chain connects TRBV4-1 to TRBJ1-3, with D possibly being TRBD1 (5 bases). The CDR3 is 17 residues long. Germline V gene lookup returns CDR1 MGHRA and CDR2 YSYEKL. Deletions cut 0 bases from V and 3 bases from J, with 15 bases between. The CDR3 protein is CASSQDLARVNGNTIYF. Written as DNA, the CDR3 is TGCGCCAGCAGCCAAGATCTCGCCAGGGTAAATGGAAACACCATATATTTT.

The chain employs TRBV2 and TRBJ1-1; D unresolved. This CDR3 has 16 amino acids. The germline CDR1 and CDR2 sequences are SNHLY and FYNNEI. The V end was cut by 4 bases, the J end by 3 bases, with 18 bases between. The CDR3 DNA sequence: TGTGCCAGCAGTGTTTTTGGGCGGGTAGAGGACACTGAAGCTTTCTTT. Translating gives CASSVFGRVEDTEAFF.

There are a few counts of this clone. The V call is TRBV4-2, the J call TRBJ1-1, with unresolved D. This CDR3 comprises 15 residues. The V and J ends lost 0 bases and 1 base respectively, with 9 bases between them. Germline V gene data show CDR1 as LGHNA and CDR2 as YNFKEQ. The CDR3 is CASSQDALGNTEAFF. The CDR3 coding sequence is TGTGCCAGCAGCCAAGATGCCCTAGGGAACACTGAAGCTTTCTTT.

The chain is built from TRBV15 and TRBJ1-1; D remains unclear. This CDR3 is 11 amino acids long. Germline values: CDR1 LNHNV, CDR2 YYDKDF (reference sequence). The V end was cut by 6 bases, the J end by 2 bases, with 4 bases between. CDR3 DNA sequence: TGTGCCACCAGGGTTAACACTGAAGCTTTCTTT. This gives the protein CATRVNTEAFF. The whole variable domain, filled in from reference TRBV15 and TRBJ1-1, reads DAMVIQNPRYQVTQFGKPVTLSCSQTLNHNVMYWYQQKSSQAPKLLFHYYDKDFNNEADTPDNFQSRRPNTSFCFLDIRSPGLGDTAMYLCATRVNTEAFFGQGTRLTVV.

The chain recombines TRBV19 with TRBJ1-5; a possible D gene is TRBD1 (5 bases). Trimming left V 5 bases short and J 7 bases short, with 9 bases between. The CDR3 has 12 residues. Germline lookup yields CDR1 LNHDA and CDR2 SQIVND (reference sequence). CDR3 sequence reads: CASSVEGQPQHF. Here the CDR3 DNA reads TGTGCCAGTAGTGTCGAGGGGCAGCCCCAGCATTTT. Together with reference TRBV19 and TRBJ1-5, the CDR3 gives the full variable domain: DGGITQSPKYLFRKEGQNVTLSCEQNLNHDAMYWYRQDPGQGLRLIYYSQIVNDFQKGDIAEGYSVSREKKESFPLTVTSAQKNPTAFYLCASSVEGQPQHFGDGTRLSIL.

The CDR3 DNA reads as TGCAGCGTTGTCGGCCAGGGAGGAGGGCCCCAGCATTTT. Amino acids: CSVVGQGGGPQHF. The chain combines TRBV29-1 with TRBJ1-5; D possibly corresponds to TRBD1 (5 bases). The ends were cut back, 4 bases at V and 9 bases at J, with 16 bases in the middle. CDR1 is SQVTM and CDR2 is ANQGSEA in the germline V gene. CDR3 size: 13 residues.

The chain recombines TRBV30 with TRBJ2-7; D gene ambiguous. This CDR3 is built from 11 residues. With 4 bases removed from V and 4 bases from J, the gap between germline ends came to 8 bases. Germline CDR1 is GTSNPN and CDR2 is SVGIG (reference sequence). The CDR3 spells CAWTQSYEQYF. CDR3 sequence (DNA): TGTGCCTGGACACAGTCGTACGAGCAGTACTTC. Looking up the rest from reference TRBV30 and TRBJ2-7 gives the full variable domain: SQTIHQWPATLVQPVGSPLSLECTVEGTSNPNLYWYRQAAGRGLQLLFYSVGIGQISSEVPQNLSASRPQDRQFILSSKKLLLSDSGFYLCAWTQSYEQYFGPGTRLTVT.

The chain joins TRBV5-4 to TRBJ2-6; D gene unclear. The CDR3 has 14 amino acids. The ends were cut back, 4 bases at V and 4 bases at J, with 9 bases in the middle. Per germline, CDR1 SGHNT and CDR2 YYREEE (reference sequence). The CDR3 region is CASSLDWGANVLTF. The CDR3 DNA is TGTGCCAGCAGCCTTGATTGGGGGGCCAACGTCCTGACTTTC.

The chain employs TRBV27 and TRBJ2-3; D is unclear. The CDR3 sequence is 13 residues long. Per the germline V gene, CDR1 is MNHEY and CDR2 is SMNVEV (reference sequence). V shed 0 bases and J shed 1 base, with 2 bases lying between them. The CDR3 sequence: CASSLSGTDTQYF. The CDR3, as DNA: TGTGCCAGCAGTTTATCGGGCACAGATACGCAGTATTTT.

This clone was picked up one time. The rearrangement uses TRBV9 and TRBJ1-1; a weak D match, TRBD1 (6 bases). CDR1 is SGDLS and CDR2 is YYNGEE in the germline V gene. Trimming removed 3 bases from V and 1 base from J, with 10 bases in between. The CDR3 has 14 amino acids. The CDR3 region has the DNA TGTGCCAGCAGCGGGGACACCCCGAACACTGAAGCTTTCTTT. The encoded protein is CASSGDTPNTEAFF. Drawing the rest from reference TRBV9 and TRBJ1-1, the complete variable domain is DSGVTQTPKHLITATGQRVTLRCSPRSGDLSVYWYQQSLDQGLQFLIQYYNGEERAKGNILERFSAQQFPDLHSELNLSSLELGDSALYFCASSGDTPNTEAFFGQGTRLTVV.